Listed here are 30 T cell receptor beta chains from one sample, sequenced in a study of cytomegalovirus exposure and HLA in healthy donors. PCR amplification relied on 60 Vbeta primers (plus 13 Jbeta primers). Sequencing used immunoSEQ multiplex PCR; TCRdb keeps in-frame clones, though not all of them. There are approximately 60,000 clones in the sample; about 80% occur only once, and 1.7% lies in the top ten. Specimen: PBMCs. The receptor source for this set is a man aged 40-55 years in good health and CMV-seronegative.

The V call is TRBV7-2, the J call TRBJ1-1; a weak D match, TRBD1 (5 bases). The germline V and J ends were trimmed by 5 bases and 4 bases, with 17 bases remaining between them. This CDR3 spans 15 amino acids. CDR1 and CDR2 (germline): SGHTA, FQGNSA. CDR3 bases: TGTGCCAGCAGCCTAGGGGCAGGGCTGGGCACTGAAGCTTTCTTT. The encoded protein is CASSLGAGLGTEAFF.

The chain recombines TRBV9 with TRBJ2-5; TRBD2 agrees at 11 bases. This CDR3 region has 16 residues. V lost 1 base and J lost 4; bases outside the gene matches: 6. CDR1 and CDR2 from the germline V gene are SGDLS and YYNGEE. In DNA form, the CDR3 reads TGTGCCAGCAGCGTAAGGGGTACTAGCGGGGGAGAGACCCAGTACTTC. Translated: CASSVRGTSGGETQYF. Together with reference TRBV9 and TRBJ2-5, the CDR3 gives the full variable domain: DSGVTQTPKHLITATGQRVTLRCSPRSGDLSVYWYQQSLDQGLQFLIQYYNGEERAKGNILERFSAQQFPDLHSELNLSSLELGDSALYFCASSVRGTSGGETQYFGPGTRLLVL.

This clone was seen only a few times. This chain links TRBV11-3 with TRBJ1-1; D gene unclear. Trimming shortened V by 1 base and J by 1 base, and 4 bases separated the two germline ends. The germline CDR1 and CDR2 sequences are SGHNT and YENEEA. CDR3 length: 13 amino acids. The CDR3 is CASSLGGNTEAFF. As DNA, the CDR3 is TGTGCCAGCAGCTTAGGAGGGAACACTGAAGCTTTCTTT.

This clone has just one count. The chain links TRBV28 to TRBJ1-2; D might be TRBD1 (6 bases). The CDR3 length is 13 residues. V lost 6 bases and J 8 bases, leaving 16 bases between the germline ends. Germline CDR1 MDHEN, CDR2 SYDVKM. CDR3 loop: CASSRNRAGGYTF. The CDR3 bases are TGTGCCAGCAGCCGTAACAGGGCCGGGGGCTACACCTTC.

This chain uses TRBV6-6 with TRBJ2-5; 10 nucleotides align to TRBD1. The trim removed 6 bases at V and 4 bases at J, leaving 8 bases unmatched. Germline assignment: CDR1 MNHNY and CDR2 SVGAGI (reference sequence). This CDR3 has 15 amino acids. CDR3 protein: CASSRPTGGVETQYF. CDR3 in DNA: TGTGCCAGCAGCCGCCCGACAGGGGGCGTAGAGACCCAGTACTTC.

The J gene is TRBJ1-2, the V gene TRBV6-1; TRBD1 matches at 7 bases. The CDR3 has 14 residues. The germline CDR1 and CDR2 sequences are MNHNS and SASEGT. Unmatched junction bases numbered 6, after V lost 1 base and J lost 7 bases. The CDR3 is CASSEGQGSTGYTF. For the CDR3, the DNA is TGTGCCAGCAGTGAAGGACAGGGAAGTACTGGCTACACCTTC.

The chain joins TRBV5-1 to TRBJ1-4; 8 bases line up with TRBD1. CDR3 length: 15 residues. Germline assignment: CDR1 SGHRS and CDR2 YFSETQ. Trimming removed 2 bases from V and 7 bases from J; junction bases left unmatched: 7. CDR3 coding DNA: TGCGCCAGCAGCTTAACGACAGGGGCAGTTGAAAAACTGTTTTTT. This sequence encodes CASSLTTGAVEKLFF.

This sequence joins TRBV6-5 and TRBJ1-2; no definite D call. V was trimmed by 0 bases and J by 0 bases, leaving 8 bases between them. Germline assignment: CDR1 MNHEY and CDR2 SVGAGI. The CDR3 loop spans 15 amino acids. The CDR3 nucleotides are TGTGCCAGCAGTTACTCGAGGGCGGCTAACTATGGCTACACCTTC. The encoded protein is CASSYSRAANYGYTF.

Here the CDR3 DNA reads TGTGCCAGCGGTCCGGGGAGAAGCACAGATACGCAGTATTTT. This codes for CASGPGRSTDTQYF. V gene TRBV6-5 combines with J gene TRBJ2-3, with D tentatively TRBD2 (5 bases). CDR1 and CDR2 from the germline V gene are MNHEY and SVGAGI. With 8 bases removed from V and 0 bases from J, the gap between germline ends came to 12 bases. This CDR3 is built from 14 residues.

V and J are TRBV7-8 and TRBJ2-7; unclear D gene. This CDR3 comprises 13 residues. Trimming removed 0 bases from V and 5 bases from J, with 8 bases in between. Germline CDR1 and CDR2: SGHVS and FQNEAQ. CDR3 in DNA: TGTGCCAGCAGCTTAGCGCGAACAGACGAGCAGTACGTC. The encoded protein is CASSLARTDEQYV.

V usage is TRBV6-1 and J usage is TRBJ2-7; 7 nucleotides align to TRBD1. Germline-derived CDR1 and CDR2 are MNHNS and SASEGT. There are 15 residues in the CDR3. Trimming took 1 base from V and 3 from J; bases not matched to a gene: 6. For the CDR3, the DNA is TGTGCCAGCAGTGAAGGGCCAGGGGGAGTCTACGAGCAGTACGTC. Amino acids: CASSEGPGGVYEQYV.

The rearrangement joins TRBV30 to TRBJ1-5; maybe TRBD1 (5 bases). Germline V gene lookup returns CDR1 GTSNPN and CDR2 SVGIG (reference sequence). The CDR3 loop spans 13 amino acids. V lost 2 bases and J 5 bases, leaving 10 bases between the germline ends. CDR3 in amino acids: CAWSTGVDQPQHF. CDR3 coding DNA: TGTGCCTGGAGTACGGGGGTAGATCAGCCCCAGCATTTT. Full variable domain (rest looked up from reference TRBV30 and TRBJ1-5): SQTIHQWPATLVQPVGSPLSLECTVEGTSNPNLYWYRQAAGRGLQLLFYSVGIGQISSEVPQNLSASRPQDRQFILSSKKLLLSDSGFYLCAWSTGVDQPQHFGDGTRLSIL.

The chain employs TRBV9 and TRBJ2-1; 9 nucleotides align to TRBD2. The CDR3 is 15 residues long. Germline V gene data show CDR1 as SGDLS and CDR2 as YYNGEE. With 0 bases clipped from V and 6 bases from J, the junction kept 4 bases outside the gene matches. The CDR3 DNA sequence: TGTGCCAGCAGCGTAGTGGCGGGGGGGCCCAATGAGCAGTTCTTC. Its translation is CASSVVAGGPNEQFF.

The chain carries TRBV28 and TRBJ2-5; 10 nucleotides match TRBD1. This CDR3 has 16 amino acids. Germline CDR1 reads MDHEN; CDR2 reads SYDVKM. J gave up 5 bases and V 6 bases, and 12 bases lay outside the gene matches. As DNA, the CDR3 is TGTGCCAGCAGCTACGACCGGGACAGGGGTGGGGAGACCCAGTACTTC. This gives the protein CASSYDRDRGGETQYF.

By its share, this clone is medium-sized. For the CDR3, the DNA is TGTGCCAGTAGTATGGGGACTAGCGGATCGGAGACCCAGTACTTC. It yields the protein CASSMGTSGSETQYF. The V gene is TRBV19, the J gene TRBJ2-5, with 11 bases lining up with TRBD2. The CDR3 loop spans 15 amino acids. Trimming removed 3 bases from V and 5 bases from J; junction bases left unmatched: 5. Germline V lookup: CDR1 LNHDA, CDR2 SQIVND (reference sequence).

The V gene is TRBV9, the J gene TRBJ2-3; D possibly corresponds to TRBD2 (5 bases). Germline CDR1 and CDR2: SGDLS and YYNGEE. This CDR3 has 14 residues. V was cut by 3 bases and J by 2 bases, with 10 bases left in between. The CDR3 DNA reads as TGTGCCAGCAGCGGGACTGGATACACAGATACGCAGTATTTT. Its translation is CASSGTGYTDTQYF.

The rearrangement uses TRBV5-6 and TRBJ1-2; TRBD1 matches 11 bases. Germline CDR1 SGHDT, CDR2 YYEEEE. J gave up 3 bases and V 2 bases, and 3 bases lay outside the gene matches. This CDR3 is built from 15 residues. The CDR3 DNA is TGTGCCAGCAGCTTCGGGACAGGGGGTCACTATGGCTACACCTTC. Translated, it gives CASSFGTGGHYGYTF.

CDR3 protein: CASSPVRGGIVNEQFF. CDR3 nucleotides: TGTGCCAGCAGCCCTGTTCGCGGGGGGATCGTGAATGAGCAGTTCTTC. The chain links TRBV14 to TRBJ2-1; the match to TRBD2 covers 8 bases. Germline V gene data show CDR1 as SGHDN and CDR2 as FVKESK. The V gene end was trimmed by 4 bases and the J gene end by 7 bases; junction bases not matched to a gene: 12. This CDR3 is built from 16 residues.

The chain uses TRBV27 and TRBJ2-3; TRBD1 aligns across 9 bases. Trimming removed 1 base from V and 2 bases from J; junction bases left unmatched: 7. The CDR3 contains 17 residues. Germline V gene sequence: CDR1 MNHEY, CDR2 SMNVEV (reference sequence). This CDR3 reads CASSLYGQGYPTDTQYF. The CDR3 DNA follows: TGTGCCAGCAGTTTATACGGACAGGGGTACCCCACAGATACGCAGTATTTT.

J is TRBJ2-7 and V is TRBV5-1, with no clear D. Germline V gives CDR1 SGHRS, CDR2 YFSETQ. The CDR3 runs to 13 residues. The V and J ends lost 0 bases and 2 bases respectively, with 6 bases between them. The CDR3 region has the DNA TGCGCCAGCAGCTTGGACGGTGCCTACGAGCAGTACTTC. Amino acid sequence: CASSLDGAYEQYF.

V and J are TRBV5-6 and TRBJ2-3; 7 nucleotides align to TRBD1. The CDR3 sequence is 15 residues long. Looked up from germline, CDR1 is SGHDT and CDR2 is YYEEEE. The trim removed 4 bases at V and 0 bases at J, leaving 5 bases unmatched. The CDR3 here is CASSAGTASTDTQYF. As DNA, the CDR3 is TGTGCCAGCAGCGCCGGGACAGCTAGCACAGATACGCAGTATTTT.

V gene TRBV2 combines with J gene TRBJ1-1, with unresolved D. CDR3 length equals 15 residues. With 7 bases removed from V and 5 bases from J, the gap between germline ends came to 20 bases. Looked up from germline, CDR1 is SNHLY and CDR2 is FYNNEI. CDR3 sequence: CASMARSIVGTEAFF. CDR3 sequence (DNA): TGTGCCAGCATGGCCAGGTCAATCGTTGGGACTGAAGCTTTCTTT.

The CDR3 is CASRSGTGGAGPYNEQFF. The CDR3 nucleotides read TGTGCCAGCAGGTCCGGGACAGGGGGCGCAGGCCCCTACAATGAGCAGTTCTTC. The rearrangement links TRBV7-9 to TRBJ2-1; 12 bases match TRBD1. The length of the CDR3 is 18 residues. In germline, CDR1 is SEHNR, CDR2 FQNEAQ (reference sequence). The ends lost 6 bases at V and 2 bases at J; junction bases unmatched: 11.

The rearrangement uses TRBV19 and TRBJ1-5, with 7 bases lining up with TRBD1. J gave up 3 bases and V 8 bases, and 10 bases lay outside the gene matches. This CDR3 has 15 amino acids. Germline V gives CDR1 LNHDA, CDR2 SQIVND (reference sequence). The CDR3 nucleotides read TGTGCCAGTGCTTCCTTAGACAGGGACAATCAGCCCCAGCATTTT. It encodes CASASLDRDNQPQHF. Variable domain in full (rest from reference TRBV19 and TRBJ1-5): DGGITQSPKYLFRKEGQNVTLSCEQNLNHDAMYWYRQDPGQGLRLIYYSQIVNDFQKGDIAEGYSVSREKKESFPLTVTSAQKNPTAFYLCASASLDRDNQPQHFGDGTRLSIL.

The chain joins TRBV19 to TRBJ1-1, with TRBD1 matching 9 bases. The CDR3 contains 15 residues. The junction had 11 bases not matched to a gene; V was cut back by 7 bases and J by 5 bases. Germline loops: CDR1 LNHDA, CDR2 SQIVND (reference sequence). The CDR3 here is CASTWGGTGNTEAFF. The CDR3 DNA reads TGTGCCAGTACATGGGGCGGGACAGGGAATACTGAAGCTTTCTTT.

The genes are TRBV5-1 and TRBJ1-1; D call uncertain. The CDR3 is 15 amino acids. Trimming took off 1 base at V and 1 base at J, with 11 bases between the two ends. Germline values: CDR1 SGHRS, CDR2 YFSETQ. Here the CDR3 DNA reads TGCGCCAGCAGCTTGAAGGGAGGAGGGAACACTGAAGCTTTCTTT. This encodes CASSLKGGGNTEAFF.

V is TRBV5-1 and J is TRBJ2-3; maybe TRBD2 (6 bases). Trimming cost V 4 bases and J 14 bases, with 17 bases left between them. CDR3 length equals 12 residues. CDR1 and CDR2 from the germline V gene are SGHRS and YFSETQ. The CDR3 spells CASSGSPGTLYF. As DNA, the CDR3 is TGCGCCAGCAGCGGATCCCCCGGGACTCTGTATTTT.

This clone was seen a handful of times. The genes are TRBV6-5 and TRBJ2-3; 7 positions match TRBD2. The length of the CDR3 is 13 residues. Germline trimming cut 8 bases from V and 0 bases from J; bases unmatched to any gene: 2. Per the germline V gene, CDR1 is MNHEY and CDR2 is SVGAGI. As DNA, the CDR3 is TGTGCCAGCCGGCGGGGGAGCACAGATACGCAGTATTTT. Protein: CASRRGSTDTQYF.

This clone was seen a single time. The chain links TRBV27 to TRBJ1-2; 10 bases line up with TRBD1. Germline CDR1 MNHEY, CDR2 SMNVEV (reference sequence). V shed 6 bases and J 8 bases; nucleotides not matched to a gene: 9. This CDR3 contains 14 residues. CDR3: CASSPDRGSRGYTF. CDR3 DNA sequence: TGTGCCAGCAGCCCGGACAGGGGGAGTCGGGGCTACACCTTC.

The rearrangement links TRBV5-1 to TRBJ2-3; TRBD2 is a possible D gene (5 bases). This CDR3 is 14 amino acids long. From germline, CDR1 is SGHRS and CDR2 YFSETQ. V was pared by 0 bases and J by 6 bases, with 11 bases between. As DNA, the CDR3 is TGCGCCAGCAGCTTGGACGGAGGTTCGGATACGCAGTATTTT. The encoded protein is CASSLDGGSDTQYF.